Sequencing of this T cell receptor beta chain was carried out in a study of follicular helper T cells after annual influenza vaccination. The overall study: After each seasonal flu vaccination, blood came on days 0, 7 and 28. Across the 2013-2014, 2014-2015 and 2015-2016 vaccination seasons, some subjects were resampled.

Survey level resolution was used for TCRB sequencing. Assay: immunoSEQ multiplex PCR; the TCRdb copy retains only in-frame clones and omits some. The top ten clones hold over 0.75% of a sample with 9,000 to 13,000 clones, roughly 86% of them seen once. Time point in this sample: 2014-2015 season, pre-vaccination. Study-level points and caveats: Undersampling of larger non-cTfh compartments could not be excluded.

In the case of this clone: Its antigen remains unknown.

The CDR3 covers 14 residues. CDR1 and CDR2 (germline): MNHEY, SMNVEV (reference sequence). Trimming took 4 bases from V and 4 from J, leaving 11 bases between them. This sequence joins TRBV27 and TRBJ1-5; D ambiguous. Sequenced here: CXCR5- memory CD4+ T cells sorted from blood, sampled on the day of influenza vaccination. The sequence was collected from an adult who received the influenza vaccine. CDR3 loop: CASSSRPGNQPQHF. The CDR3, as DNA: TGTGCCAGCAGTTCCCGACCTGGAAATCAGCCCCAGCATTTT.